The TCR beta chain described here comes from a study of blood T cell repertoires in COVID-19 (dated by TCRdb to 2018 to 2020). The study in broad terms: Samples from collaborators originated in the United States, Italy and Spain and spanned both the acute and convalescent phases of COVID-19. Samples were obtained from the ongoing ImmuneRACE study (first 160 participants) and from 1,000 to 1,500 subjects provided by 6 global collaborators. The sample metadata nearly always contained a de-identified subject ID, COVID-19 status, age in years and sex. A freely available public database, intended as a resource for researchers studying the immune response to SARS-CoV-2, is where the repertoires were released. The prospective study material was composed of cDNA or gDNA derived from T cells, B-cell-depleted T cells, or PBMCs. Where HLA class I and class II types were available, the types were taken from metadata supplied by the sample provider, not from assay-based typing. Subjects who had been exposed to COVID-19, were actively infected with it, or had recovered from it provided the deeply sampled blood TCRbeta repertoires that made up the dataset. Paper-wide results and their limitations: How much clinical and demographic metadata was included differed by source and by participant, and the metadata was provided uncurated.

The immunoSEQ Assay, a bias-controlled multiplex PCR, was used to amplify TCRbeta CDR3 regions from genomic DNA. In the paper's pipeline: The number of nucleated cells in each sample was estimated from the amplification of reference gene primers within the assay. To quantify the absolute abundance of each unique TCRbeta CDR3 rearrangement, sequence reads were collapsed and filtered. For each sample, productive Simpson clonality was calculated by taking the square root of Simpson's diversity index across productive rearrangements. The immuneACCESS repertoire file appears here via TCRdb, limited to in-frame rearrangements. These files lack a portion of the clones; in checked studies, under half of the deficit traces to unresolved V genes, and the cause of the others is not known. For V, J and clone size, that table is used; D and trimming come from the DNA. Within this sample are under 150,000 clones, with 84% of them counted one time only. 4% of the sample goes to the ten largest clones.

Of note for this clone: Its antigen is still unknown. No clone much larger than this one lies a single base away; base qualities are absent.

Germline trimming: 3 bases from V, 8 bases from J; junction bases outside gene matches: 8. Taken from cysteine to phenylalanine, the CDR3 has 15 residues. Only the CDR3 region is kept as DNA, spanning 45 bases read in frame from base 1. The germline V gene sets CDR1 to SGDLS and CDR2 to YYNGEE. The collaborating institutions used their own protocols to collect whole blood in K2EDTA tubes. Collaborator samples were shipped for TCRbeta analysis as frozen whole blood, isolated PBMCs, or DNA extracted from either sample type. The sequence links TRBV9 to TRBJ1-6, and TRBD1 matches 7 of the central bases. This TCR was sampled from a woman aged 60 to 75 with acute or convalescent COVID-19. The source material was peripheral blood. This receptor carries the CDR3 CASSGGGGADSPLHF. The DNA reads TGTGCCAGCAGCGGAGGAGGGGGCGCCGATTCACCCCTCCACTTT.